The T cell receptor (beta chain) described here comes from a study of blood T cell repertoires in COVID-19. Assay: immunoSEQ multiplex PCR; the TCRdb copy retains only in-frame clones and omits some. This sample has 150,000 to 200,000 clones, with around 88% found just once. This sequence was found in a woman aged 25-40 years with acute or convalescent COVID-19. What was sequenced was peripheral blood.

This CDR3 reads CASSEVLRGSFYEQYF. In nucleotides, the CDR3 is TGCGCCAGCAGCGAAGTTCTAAGGGGGTCGTTCTACGAGCAGTACTTC. The genes are TRBV4-1 and TRBJ2-7; maybe TRBD1 (6 bases). Germline CDR1 and CDR2: MGHRA and YSYEKL. V gave up 5 bases and J gave up 3 bases, with 20 bases separating them. The CDR3 is made up of 16 amino acids.